The present entry profiles one TCR beta chain with its context. The data derive from a study of cytomegalovirus exposure and HLA in healthy donors. 60 Vbeta and 13 Jbeta primers were used in PCR. The repertoire was sequenced with immunoSEQ multiplex PCR; TCRdb's copy has only in-frame clones and lacks some. Its listing shows some 55,000 clones. CDR3 length: 14 amino acids. Trimming took 6 bases from V and 4 from J; bases not matched to a gene: 5. Looked up from germline, CDR1 is SNHLY and CDR2 is FYNNEI. The sequenced sample consisted of PBMCs. V and J are TRBV2 and TRBJ1-4; 7 positions agree with TRBD1. The sequence derives from a woman in her thirties or forties in good health and CMV-seronegative. The CDR3 reads CASRVDRVNEKLFF. CDR3 nucleotide sequence: TGTGCCAGCAGGGTAGACAGGGTTAATGAAAAACTGTTTTTT.